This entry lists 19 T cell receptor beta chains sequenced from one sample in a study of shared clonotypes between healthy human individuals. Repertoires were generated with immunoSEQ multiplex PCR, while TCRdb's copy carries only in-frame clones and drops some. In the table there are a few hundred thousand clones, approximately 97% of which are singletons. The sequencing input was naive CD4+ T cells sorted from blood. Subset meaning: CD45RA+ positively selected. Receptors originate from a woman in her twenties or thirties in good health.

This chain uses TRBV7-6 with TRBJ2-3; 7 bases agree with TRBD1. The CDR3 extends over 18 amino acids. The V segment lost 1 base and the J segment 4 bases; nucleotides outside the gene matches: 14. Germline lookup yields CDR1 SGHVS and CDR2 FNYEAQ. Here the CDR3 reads CASSLGLLRHTGADTQYF. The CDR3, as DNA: TGTGCCAGCAGCTTAGGCCTCTTGCGCCACACAGGGGCAGATACGCAGTATTTT.

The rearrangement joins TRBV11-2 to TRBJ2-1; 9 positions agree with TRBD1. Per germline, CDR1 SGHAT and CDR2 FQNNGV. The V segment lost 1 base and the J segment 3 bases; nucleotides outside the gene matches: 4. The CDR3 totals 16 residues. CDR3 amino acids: CASSLVSDRGYNEQFF. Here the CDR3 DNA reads TGTGCCAGCAGCTTAGTGTCGGACAGGGGCTACAATGAGCAGTTCTTC.

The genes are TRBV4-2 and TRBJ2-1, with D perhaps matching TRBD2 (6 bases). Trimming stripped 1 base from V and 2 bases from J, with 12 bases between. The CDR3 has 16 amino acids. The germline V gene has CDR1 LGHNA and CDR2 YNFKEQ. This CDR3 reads CASSQVSASAYNEQFF. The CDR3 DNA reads TGTGCCAGCAGCCAAGTTTCGGCTAGCGCCTACAATGAGCAGTTCTTC.

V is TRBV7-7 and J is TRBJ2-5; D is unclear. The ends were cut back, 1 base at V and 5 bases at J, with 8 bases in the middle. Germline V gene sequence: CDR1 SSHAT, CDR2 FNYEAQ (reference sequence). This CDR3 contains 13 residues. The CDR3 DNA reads TGTGCCAGCAGCTTAGTGGTCGGCGAGACCCAGTACTTC. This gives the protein CASSLVVGETQYF.

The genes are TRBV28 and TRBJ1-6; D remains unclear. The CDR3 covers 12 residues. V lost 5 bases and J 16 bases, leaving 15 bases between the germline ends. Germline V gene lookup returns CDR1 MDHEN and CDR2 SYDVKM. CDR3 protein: CASSNRALNLHF. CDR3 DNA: TGTGCCAGCAGTAACCGGGCCCTCAATCTCCACTTT.

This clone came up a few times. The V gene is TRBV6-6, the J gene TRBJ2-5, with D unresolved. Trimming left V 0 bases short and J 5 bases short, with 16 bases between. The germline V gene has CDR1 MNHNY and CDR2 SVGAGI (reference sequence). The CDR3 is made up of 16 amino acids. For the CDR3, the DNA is TGTGCCAGCAGTTACTCGAGTTCCGGTACGGTGGAGACCCAGTACTTC. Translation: CASSYSSSGTVETQYF.

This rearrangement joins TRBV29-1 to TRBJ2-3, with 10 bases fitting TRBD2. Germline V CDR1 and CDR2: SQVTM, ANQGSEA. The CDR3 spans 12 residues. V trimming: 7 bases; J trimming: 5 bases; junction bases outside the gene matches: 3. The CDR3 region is CSGGLALDTQYF. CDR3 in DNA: TGCAGCGGGGGACTAGCGTTAGATACGCAGTATTTT.

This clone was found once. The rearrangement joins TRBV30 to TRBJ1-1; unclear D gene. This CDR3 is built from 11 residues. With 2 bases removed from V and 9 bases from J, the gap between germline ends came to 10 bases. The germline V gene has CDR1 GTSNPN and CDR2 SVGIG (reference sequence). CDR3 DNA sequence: TGTGCCTGGAGTCATGAGACAAAAGCTTTCTTT. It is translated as CAWSHETKAFF.

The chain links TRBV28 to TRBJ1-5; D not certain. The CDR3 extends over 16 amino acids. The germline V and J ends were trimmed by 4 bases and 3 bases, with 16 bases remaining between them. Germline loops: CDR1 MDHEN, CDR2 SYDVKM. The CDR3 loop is CASSYLGPDLNQPQHF. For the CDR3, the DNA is TGTGCCAGCAGTTATCTGGGTCCGGACCTCAATCAGCCCCAGCATTTT.

CDR3 amino acids: CASSLRTSGTYEQYF. The CDR3 DNA reads as TGTGCCAGCAGCCTCCGGACTAGCGGGACATACGAGCAGTACTTC. The J gene is TRBJ2-7, the V gene TRBV7-2; 12 bases agree with TRBD2. V gave up 5 bases and J gave up 4 bases; unmatched junction bases: 6. This CDR3 contains 15 residues. Germline values: CDR1 SGHTA, CDR2 FQGNSA.

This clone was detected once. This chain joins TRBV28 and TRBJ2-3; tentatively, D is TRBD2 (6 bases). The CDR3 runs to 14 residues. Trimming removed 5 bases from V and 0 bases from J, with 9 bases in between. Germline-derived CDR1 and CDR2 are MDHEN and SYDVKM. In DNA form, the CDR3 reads TGTGCCAGCAGTACTAGCAGGAGCACAGATACGCAGTATTTT. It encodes CASSTSRSTDTQYF.

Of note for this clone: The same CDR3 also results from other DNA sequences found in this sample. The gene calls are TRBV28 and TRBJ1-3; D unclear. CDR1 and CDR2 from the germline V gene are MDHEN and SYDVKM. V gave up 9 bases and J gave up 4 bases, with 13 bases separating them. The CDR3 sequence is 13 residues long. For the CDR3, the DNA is TGTGCCAGTAGCTTTGTCTCGGGAAACACCATATATTTT. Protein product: CASSFVSGNTIYF. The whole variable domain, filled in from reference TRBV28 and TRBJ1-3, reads DVKVTQSSRYLVKRTGEKVFLECVQDMDHENMFWYRQDPGLGLRLIYFSYDVKMKEKGDIPEGYSVSREKKERFSLILESASTNQTSMYLCASSFVSGNTIYFGEGSWLTVV.

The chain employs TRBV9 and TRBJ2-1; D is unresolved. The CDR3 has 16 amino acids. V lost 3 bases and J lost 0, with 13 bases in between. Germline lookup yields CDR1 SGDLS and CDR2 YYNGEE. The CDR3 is CASSAPPVGSYNEQFF. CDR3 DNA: TGTGCCAGCAGCGCCCCACCAGTGGGCTCCTACAATGAGCAGTTCTTC.

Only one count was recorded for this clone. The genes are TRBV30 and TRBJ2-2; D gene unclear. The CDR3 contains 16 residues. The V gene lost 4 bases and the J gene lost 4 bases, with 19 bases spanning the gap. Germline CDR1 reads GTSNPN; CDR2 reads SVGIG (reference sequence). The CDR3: CAWIPPRLSLTGELFF. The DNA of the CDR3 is TGTGCCTGGATCCCCCCTAGACTCTCTCTCACCGGGGAGCTGTTTTTT.

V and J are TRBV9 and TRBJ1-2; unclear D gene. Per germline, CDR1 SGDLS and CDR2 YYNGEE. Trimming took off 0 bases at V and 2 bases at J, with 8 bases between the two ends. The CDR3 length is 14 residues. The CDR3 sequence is CASSVGSTNYGYTF. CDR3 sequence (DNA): TGTGCCAGCAGCGTAGGTTCGACCAACTATGGCTACACCTTC. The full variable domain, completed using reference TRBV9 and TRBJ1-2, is DSGVTQTPKHLITATGQRVTLRCSPRSGDLSVYWYQQSLDQGLQFLIQYYNGEERAKGNILERFSAQQFPDLHSELNLSSLELGDSALYFCASSVGSTNYGYTFGSGTRLTVV.

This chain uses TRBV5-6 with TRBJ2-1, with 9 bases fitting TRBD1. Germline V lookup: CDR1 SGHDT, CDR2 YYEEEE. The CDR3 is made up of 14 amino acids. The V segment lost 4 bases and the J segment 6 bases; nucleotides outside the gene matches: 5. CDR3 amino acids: CASSIGQGRNEQFF. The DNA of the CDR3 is TGTGCCAGCAGCATCGGACAGGGGCGCAATGAGCAGTTCTTC.

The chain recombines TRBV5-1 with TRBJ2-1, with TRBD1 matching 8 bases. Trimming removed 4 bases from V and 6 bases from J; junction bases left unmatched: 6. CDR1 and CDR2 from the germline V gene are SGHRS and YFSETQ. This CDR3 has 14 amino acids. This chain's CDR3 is CASSADRVRNEQFF. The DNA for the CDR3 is TGCGCCAGCAGCGCGGACAGGGTACGCAATGAGCAGTTCTTC.

The CDR3 loop is CASSQDLTRIRGGAETQYF. CDR3 DNA sequence: TGTGCCAGCAGCCAAGATTTAACCAGGATCAGAGGGGGAGCAGAGACCCAGTACTTC. The chain combines TRBV4-2 with TRBJ2-5; weak D call: TRBD1 (6 bases). Germline V CDR1 and CDR2: LGHNA, YNFKEQ. Trimming removed 0 bases at V and 4 bases at J, with 24 bases between. The CDR3 has 19 residues.

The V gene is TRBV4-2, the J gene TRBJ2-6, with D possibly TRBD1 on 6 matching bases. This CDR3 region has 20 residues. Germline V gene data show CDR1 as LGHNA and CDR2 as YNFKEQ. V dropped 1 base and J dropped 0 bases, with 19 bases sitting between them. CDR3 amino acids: CASSQGNRAYDFSGANVLTF. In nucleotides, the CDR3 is TGTGCCAGCAGCCAAGGCAACAGGGCTTATGATTTCTCTGGGGCCAACGTCCTGACTTTC.